The clone carrying this TCR beta chain was detected a few times. The antigen is unknown. The data were obtained in a study of cytomegalovirus exposure and HLA in healthy donors. General study points: Investigators reported around 150 TCR beta chains as tied to cytomegalovirus. It was reported that the classifier diagnosed cytomegalovirus status with high specificity and sensitivity in both the original and validation cohorts. Later analysis suggested most CMV-associated TCR beta chains were HLA-restricted.

The PCR was carried out with 60 Vbeta primers and 13 Jbeta primers. Measured with immunoSEQ multiplex PCR; TCRdb has only the in-frame clones, and not every one. The sample shows approximately 120,000 clones, under 12% of them seen only once. The clonotype was recovered from a woman in her late teens or twenties in good health and CMV-seropositive. Material: PBMCs.

Here the CDR3 reads CASSDQGNTEAFF. The CDR3 region has the DNA TGTGCCAGCAGTGATCAGGGTAACACTGAAGCTTTCTTT. The chain has TRBV2 and TRBJ1-1, with D maybe TRBD1 (5 bases). V lost 3 bases, J lost 2 bases, and 7 bases lay in between. There are 13 residues in the CDR3. Germline assignment: CDR1 SNHLY and CDR2 FYNNEI. Drawing the rest from reference TRBV2 and TRBJ1-1, the complete variable domain is EPEVTQTPSHQVTQMGQEVILRCVPISNHLYFYWYRQILGQKVEFLVSFYNNEISEKSEIFDDQFSVERPDGSNFTLKIRSTKLEDSAMYFCASSDQGNTEAFFGQGTRLTVV.